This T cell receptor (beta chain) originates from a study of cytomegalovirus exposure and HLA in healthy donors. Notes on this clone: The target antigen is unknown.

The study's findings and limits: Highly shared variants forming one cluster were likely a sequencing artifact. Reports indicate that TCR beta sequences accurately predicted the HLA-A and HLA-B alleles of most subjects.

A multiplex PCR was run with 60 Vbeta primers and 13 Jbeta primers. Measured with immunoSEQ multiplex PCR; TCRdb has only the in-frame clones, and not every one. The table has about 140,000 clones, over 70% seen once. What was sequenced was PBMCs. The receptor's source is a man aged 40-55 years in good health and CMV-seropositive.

The CDR3 reads CAWVRLASDEQFF. The CDR3 DNA is TGTGCCTGGGTACGACTAGCGAGCGATGAGCAGTTCTTC. V usage is TRBV30 and J usage is TRBJ2-1, with 8 bases that match TRBD2. This CDR3 is 13 amino acids long. Germline V gene sequence: CDR1 GTSNPN, CDR2 SVGIG (reference sequence). V dropped 5 bases and J dropped 8; count of bases not matched to a gene: 8. The whole variable domain, filled in from reference TRBV30 and TRBJ2-1, reads SQTIHQWPATLVQPVGSPLSLECTVEGTSNPNLYWYRQAAGRGLQLLFYSVGIGQISSEVPQNLSASRPQDRQFILSSKKLLLSDSGFYLCAWVRLASDEQFFGPGTRLTVL.